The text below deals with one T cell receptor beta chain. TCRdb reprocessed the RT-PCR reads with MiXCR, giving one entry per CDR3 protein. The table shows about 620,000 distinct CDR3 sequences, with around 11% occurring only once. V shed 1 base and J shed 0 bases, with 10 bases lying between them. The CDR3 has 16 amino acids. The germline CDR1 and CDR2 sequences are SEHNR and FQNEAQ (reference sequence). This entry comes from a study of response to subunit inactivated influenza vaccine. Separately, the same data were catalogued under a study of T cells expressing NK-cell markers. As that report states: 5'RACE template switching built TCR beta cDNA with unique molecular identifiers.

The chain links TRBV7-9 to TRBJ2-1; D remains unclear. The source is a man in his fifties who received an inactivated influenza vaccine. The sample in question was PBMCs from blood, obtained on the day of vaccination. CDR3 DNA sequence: TGTGCCAGCAGCTTAGTCGTGCGGAGCTCCTACAATGAGCAGTTCTTC. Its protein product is CASSLVVRSSYNEQFF.